The 11 T cell receptor beta chains below were found in one sample sequenced in a study of sequential checkpoint blockade in melanoma. The treatment: randomized to nivolumab then ipilimumab (arm A) or the reverse (arm B). Libraries were prepared by immunoSEQ multiplex PCR; TCRdb keeps only in-frame clonotypes and omits some of them. The sample lists over 2,500 clones; roughly 23% were seen once. Sample: tumor tissue (inferred from file names), taken from a patient given nivolumab and ipilimumab in sequence. The receptor source for this set is a human patient with melanoma. Some clones in this sample may be carry-over from other donors' samples.

This clone showed up just once. The chain uses TRBV5-1 and TRBJ1-3; unclear D gene. CDR3 size: 15 residues. CDR1 and CDR2 (germline): SGHRS, YFSETQ. The V and J ends lost 0 bases and 0 bases respectively, with 7 bases between them. The CDR3 nucleotides are TGCGCCAGCAGCTTGGGCAGGACCTCTGGAAACACCATATATTTT. Amino acids: CASSLGRTSGNTIYF.

The chain links TRBV9 to TRBJ2-3; 9 nucleotides line up with TRBD2. The CDR3 length is 16 residues. The germline gives CDR1 SGDLS, CDR2 YYNGEE. With 4 bases clipped from V and 6 bases from J, the junction kept 12 bases outside the gene matches. CDR3 nucleotide sequence: TGTGCCAGCAGCCCACCCGGGGGCGGGGGGGTGGATACGCAGTATTTT. This encodes CASSPPGGGGVDTQYF.

This clone was picked up many times. The chain links TRBV7-1 to TRBJ1-5; D possibly corresponds to TRBD1 (5 bases). TRBV7-1 is annotated as an ORF whose role is uncertain. The CDR3 consists of 16 residues. V lost 5 bases and J 0 bases, leaving 14 bases between the germline ends. CDR3 sequence (DNA): TGTGCCAGCAGCATACCTTACAGGTATAGCAATCAGCCCCAGCATTTT. Its translation is CASSIPYRYSNQPQHF.

This clone is medium-sized by share. CDR3 DNA sequence: TGTGCCAGCAGCTTAGGGACAGGGGGTTACGAGCAGTACTTC. This sequence encodes CASSLGTGGYEQYF. The chain is built from TRBV11-3 and TRBJ2-7; 10 bases are shared with TRBD1. The CDR3 is made up of 14 amino acids. J lost 4 bases, V lost 1 base, and 1 base had no gene match. CDR1 SGHNT and CDR2 YENEEA come from the germline V gene.

The V call is TRBV30, the J call TRBJ1-4; no clear D. The CDR3 sequence is 12 residues long. Germline V gene sequence: CDR1 GTSNPN, CDR2 SVGIG (reference sequence). Trimming stripped 2 bases from V and 8 bases from J, with 9 bases between. The CDR3 sequence is CAWSSSREKLFF. CDR3 bases: TGTGCCTGGAGTAGTAGCCGGGAAAAACTGTTTTTT.

This clone was recorded many times. The chain carries TRBV11-3 and TRBJ2-2, with D tentatively TRBD2 (6 bases). Looked up from germline, CDR1 is SGHNT and CDR2 is YENEEA. The CDR3 is 15 amino acids. Trimming took 7 bases from V and 0 from J, leaving 12 bases between them. The CDR3 DNA follows: TGTGCCAGCAAATGGGGCGGGGCGAACACCGGGGAGCTGTTTTTT. The encoded protein is CASKWGGANTGELFF.

This clone was observed at least ten times. This sequence joins TRBV11-3 and TRBJ1-3; perhaps TRBD1 as D (5 bases). Trimming took off 5 bases at V and 0 bases at J, with 11 bases between the two ends. In germline, CDR1 is SGHNT, CDR2 YENEEA. The CDR3 totals 15 residues. CDR3 region: CASSPLDSSGNTIYF. Here the CDR3 DNA reads TGTGCCAGCAGCCCCCTCGACAGCTCTGGAAACACCATATATTTT.

In its sample, this clone ranks as medium-sized (0.01 to 0.1%). J is TRBJ2-3 and V is TRBV11-3; 15 bases are a match to TRBD2. This CDR3 contains 20 residues. The V gene's germline CDR1 is SGHNT and CDR2 YENEEA. The junction had 14 bases not matched to a gene; V was cut back by 5 bases and J by 2 bases. The DNA for the CDR3 is TGTGCCAGCAGCCCCAATCTCGGGACTAGCGGGGGGCCGGTCACAGATACGCAGTATTTT. Its translation: CASSPNLGTSGGPVTDTQYF.

This clone was observed a handful of times. CDR3 nucleotide sequence: TGTGCCAGCAGCTCAGGGATTAGGACTGAAGCTTTCTTT. Residues: CASSSGIRTEAFF. The genes are TRBV7-4 and TRBJ1-1; D is possibly TRBD1 (5 bases). The CDR3 loop spans 13 amino acids. Germline assignment: CDR1 SGHVT and CDR2 SQSDAQ. V was pared by 4 bases and J by 5 bases, with 11 bases between. The variable domain in full, completed from reference TRBV7-4 and TRBJ1-1, reads GAGVSQSPRYKVAKRGRDVALRCDSISGHVTLYWYRQTLGQGSEVLTYSQSDAQRDKSGRPSGRFSAERPERSVSTLKIQRTEQGDSAVYLCASSSGIRTEAFFGQGTRLTVV.

This clone has only a few counts. This chain links TRBV6-8 with TRBJ1-2; 10 nucleotides line up with TRBD1. CDR1 and CDR2 from the germline V gene are MNHGY and SAAAGT. J was trimmed by 8 bases and V by 6 bases; bases with no gene match: 6. CDR3 length: 13 amino acids. The CDR3, as DNA: TGTGCCAGCAGAGGGACAGGGGACAAGGGCTACACCTTC. It encodes CASRGTGDKGYTF.

This clone has more than one count but fewer than ten. The gene calls are TRBV6-8 and TRBJ2-2; D may correspond to TRBD1 or TRBD2 (5 bases each). V was cut by 4 bases and J by 7 bases, with 16 bases left in between. Germline V gene sequence: CDR1 MNHGY, CDR2 SAAAGT. The CDR3 has 15 residues. The CDR3 bases are TGTGCCAGCAGTTTTAAACCCGATGGGGGCGGGGAGCTGTTTTTT. Protein: CASSFKPDGGGELFF.